This TCR beta chain was profiled in a study of prognosis after radiotherapy for stage I lung cancer. The V segment lost 5 bases and the J segment 2 bases; nucleotides outside the gene matches: 12. The CDR3 runs 17 residues. In germline, CDR1 is SGHNT, CDR2 YENEEA. By two-round multiplex PCR, the TCR beta CDR3 was amplified from genomic DNA. Each TRBV and TRBJ gene had its own primer in the first PCR round. MiXCR, applied by TCRdb to the multiplex PCR reads, yields one record per CDR3 protein. Of tens of thousands of distinct CDR3 sequences in the sample, about 35% are singletons; the top ten hold 8% to 10%.

The V gene is TRBV11-3, the J gene TRBJ2-3, with TRBD2 matching 8 bases. Sequenced here: PBMCs, sampled before or after stereotactic body radiation therapy (not recorded which). This TCR derives from a donor over 45 with non-small cell lung cancer. The DNA of the CDR3 is TGTGCCAGCAGCGGAGCGGGAGCAGGGTACTCCACAGATACGCAGTATTTT. Protein product: CASSGAGAGYSTDTQYF.